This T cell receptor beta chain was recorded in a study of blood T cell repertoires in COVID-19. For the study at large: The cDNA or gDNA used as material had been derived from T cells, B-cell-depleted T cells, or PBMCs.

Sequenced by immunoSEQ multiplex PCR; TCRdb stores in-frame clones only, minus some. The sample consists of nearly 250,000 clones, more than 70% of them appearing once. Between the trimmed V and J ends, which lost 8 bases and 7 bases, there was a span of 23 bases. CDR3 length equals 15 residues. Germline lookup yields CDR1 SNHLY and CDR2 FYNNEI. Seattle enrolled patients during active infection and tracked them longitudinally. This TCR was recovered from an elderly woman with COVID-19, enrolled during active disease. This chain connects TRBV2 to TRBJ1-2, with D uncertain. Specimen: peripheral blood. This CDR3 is CASVETRVVPGGYTF. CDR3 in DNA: TGTGCCAGCGTAGAGACGAGGGTAGTTCCCGGTGGCTACACCTTC.